This entry lists 22 T cell receptor beta chains sequenced from one sample in a study of siplizumab effects on memory and regulatory T cells. Generated by immunoSEQ multiplex PCR, the TCRdb table keeps only in-frame clones and is missing some. The sample yields about 120,000 clones, 80% to 95% seen once. Sequencing was carried out using non-Treg CD4+ T cells sorted from blood. Receptor source: a human donor in good health.

The V call is TRBV29-1, the J call TRBJ1-1; D call uncertain. Trimming pared 4 bases from V and 1 base from J, leaving 10 bases between. The CDR3 loop spans 13 amino acids. Per germline, CDR1 SQVTM and CDR2 ANQGSEA. The CDR3 reads CSVALGGNTEAFF. CDR3 DNA: TGCAGCGTTGCGCTGGGTGGGAACACTGAAGCTTTCTTT.

This CDR3 reads CASGDGQTRAFF. The CDR3, as DNA: TGTGCCAGCGGGGATGGACAGACAAGGGCTTTCTTT. This sequence joins TRBV6-1 and TRBJ1-1; maybe TRBD1 (6 bases). The germline gives CDR1 MNHNS, CDR2 SASEGT. V was cut by 8 bases and J by 11 bases, with 18 bases left in between. The CDR3 is made up of 12 amino acids.

This clone showed up just a few times. The chain has TRBV9 and TRBJ2-2; TRBD1 agrees at 8 bases. This CDR3 comprises 16 residues. Germline V CDR1 and CDR2: SGDLS, YYNGEE. After removal of 3 bases from V and 6 bases from J, the junction contained 10 bases not matched to a gene. CDR3 bases: TGTGCCAGCAGCGGACAGGGGCTCTCCCCTTCCGGGGAGCTGTTTTTT. The encoded protein is CASSGQGLSPSGELFF.

In this sample, this clone turned up once. The chain is built from TRBV5-1 and TRBJ1-1, with no clear D. CDR1 and CDR2 (germline): SGHRS, YFSETQ. The CDR3 is 14 amino acids. V was clipped by 4 bases and J by 0 bases, with 10 bases between them. CDR3 residues: CASSVTQMNTEAFF. Written as DNA, the CDR3 is TGCGCCAGCAGCGTAACACAGATGAACACTGAAGCTTTCTTT.

The V gene is TRBV7-3, the J gene TRBJ1-1; D is uncertain. Germline assignment: CDR1 SGHTA and CDR2 FQGTGA. The CDR3 runs to 13 residues. Trimming shortened V by 5 bases and J by 0 bases, and 7 bases separated the two germline ends. CDR3 sequence: CASSVRMNTEAFF. The CDR3, as DNA: TGTGCCAGCAGCGTTCGAATGAACACTGAAGCTTTCTTT.

The rearrangement links TRBV28 to TRBJ2-6; possibly TRBD2 for D (6 bases). Trimming took off 1 base at V and 0 bases at J, with 10 bases between the two ends. CDR3 length: 17 residues. CDR1 and CDR2 from the germline V gene are MDHEN and SYDVKM. In nucleotides, the CDR3 is TGTGCCAGCAGTTTATCGTTCGGGGGCTCTGGGGCCAACGTCCTGACTTTC. Residues: CASSLSFGGSGANVLTF.

This clone was observed once. The chain recombines TRBV19 with TRBJ1-4; D is unclear. The CDR3 length is 14 residues. Trimming removed 1 base from V and 5 bases from J, with 8 bases in between. In germline, CDR1 is LNHDA, CDR2 SQIVND (reference sequence). CDR3 sequence reads: CASSIGSLNEKLFF. The CDR3 nucleotides read TGTGCCAGTAGTATAGGGTCACTAAATGAAAAACTGTTTTTT.

This chain uses TRBV11-1 with TRBJ2-1; D uncertain. Germline assignment: CDR1 SGHAT and CDR2 FQDESV (reference sequence). The CDR3 runs 13 residues. Trimming pared 4 bases from V and 9 bases from J, leaving 13 bases between. CDR3 coding DNA: TGTGCCAGCAGCTCAATCTCGCGTGGTGAGCAGTTCTTC. Translation: CASSSISRGEQFF.

The V and J genes are TRBV9 and TRBJ1-3; 7 bases agree with TRBD1. With 3 bases clipped from V and 3 bases from J, the junction kept 3 bases outside the gene matches. CDR1 SGDLS and CDR2 YYNGEE come from the germline V gene. This CDR3 has 14 amino acids. The CDR3 loop reads CASSEGTVGNTIYF. The CDR3 region has the DNA TGTGCCAGCAGCGAGGGGACAGTTGGAAACACCATATATTTT. Drawing the rest from reference TRBV9 and TRBJ1-3, the complete variable domain is DSGVTQTPKHLITATGQRVTLRCSPRSGDLSVYWYQQSLDQGLQFLIQYYNGEERAKGNILERFSAQQFPDLHSELNLSSLELGDSALYFCASSEGTVGNTIYFGEGSWLTVV.

The rearrangement uses TRBV9 and TRBJ2-5, with 15 positions matching TRBD2. Germline V gene sequence: CDR1 SGDLS, CDR2 YYNGEE. The CDR3 covers 16 residues. V shed 4 bases, J shed 3 bases, and the junction held 4 bases outside the gene matches. CDR3 in amino acids: CASSPGLAGGEETQYF. The CDR3 bases are TGTGCCAGCAGCCCCGGACTAGCGGGGGGGGAAGAGACCCAGTACTTC.

The rearrangement joins TRBV6-5 to TRBJ1-6, with 9 bases that match TRBD1. The CDR3 is made up of 15 amino acids. Germline trimming cut 9 bases from V and 9 bases from J; bases unmatched to any gene: 12. CDR1 MNHEY and CDR2 SVGAGI come from the germline V gene. The CDR3 nucleotides read TGTGCCAGTCACAGGGGGCAGTATCAAATTTCACCCCTCCACTTT. Encoded protein: CASHRGQYQISPLHF.

This chain links TRBV6-5 with TRBJ2-7; weak D call: TRBD1 (6 bases). CDR3 length equals 14 residues. With 0 bases removed from V and 6 bases from J, the gap between germline ends came to 12 bases. The germline gives CDR1 MNHEY, CDR2 SVGAGI. The CDR3 DNA sequence: TGTGCCAGCAGTTACTCAGCAGGGGTACTCGAGCAGTACTTC. Its translation is CASSYSAGVLEQYF.

This chain connects TRBV28 to TRBJ1-4, with 8 bases aligning to TRBD1. V trimming: 3 bases; J trimming: 2 bases; junction bases outside the gene matches: 2. The germline CDR1 and CDR2 sequences are MDHEN and SYDVKM. The CDR3 totals 15 residues. The CDR3 bases are TGTGCCAGCAGTTTTCAGGGGGCCACTAATGAAAAACTGTTTTTT. It translates to CASSFQGATNEKLFF.

The rearrangement links TRBV11-2 to TRBJ1-6; no firm D call. From germline, CDR1 is SGHAT and CDR2 FQNNGV. The CDR3 length is 13 residues. V was trimmed by 1 base and J by 7 bases, leaving 5 bases between them. Here the CDR3 DNA reads TGTGCCAGCAGCTTAGGGATGAATTCACCCCTCCACTTT. Protein sequence: CASSLGMNSPLHF.

The sample holds one count of this clone. The chain couples TRBV15 to TRBJ2-5; 8 nucleotides line up with TRBD2. J gave up 3 bases and V 3 bases, and 6 bases lay outside the gene matches. This CDR3 comprises 15 residues. The V gene's germline CDR1 is LNHNV and CDR2 YYDKDF (reference sequence). The CDR3 DNA follows: TGTGCCACCAGCAGGGCCTCGGGAGGGGAAGAGACCCAGTACTTC. Its protein product is CATSRASGGEETQYF.

This clone has just one count. This chain connects TRBV29-1 to TRBJ1-5; 7 bases match TRBD1. This CDR3 contains 17 residues. V lost 5 bases and J lost 0; bases outside the gene matches: 13. Germline V gene sequence: CDR1 SQVTM, CDR2 ANQGSEA. The CDR3 here is CSVPLLQGIYSNQPQHF. CDR3 nucleotides: TGCAGCGTTCCGCTGTTACAGGGGATTTATAGCAATCAGCCCCAGCATTTT.

The CDR3 is CASSIEVNYGYTF. CDR3 nucleotides: TGTGCCAGCTCAATAGAGGTTAACTATGGCTACACCTTC. The rearrangement uses TRBV18 and TRBJ1-2; D uncertain. The germline V and J ends were trimmed by 5 bases and 1 base, with 8 bases remaining between them. The germline V gene has CDR1 KGHSH and CDR2 LQKENI. This CDR3 region has 13 residues.

This sequence joins TRBV21-1 and TRBJ2-3; TRBD2, the D gene given by the table, was not confirmed from the DNA. TRBV21-1 is listed as a pseudogene. There are 20 residues in the CDR3. The CDR3 loop is CASALWTSGGLSSSTDTQYF. DNA of the CDR3: TGTGCCAGCGCCCTTTGGACTAGCGGGGGGCTTTCGTCTAGCACAGATACGCAGTATTTT.

The CDR3 reads CASSHPVGTGATEAFF. In DNA form, the CDR3 reads TGTGCCAGCAGCCACCCAGTGGGGACAGGGGCCACTGAAGCTTTCTTT. This rearrangement joins TRBV4-2 to TRBJ1-1, with 10 nucleotides matching TRBD1. The trim removed 3 bases at V and 4 bases at J, leaving 8 bases unmatched. CDR1 LGHNA and CDR2 YNFKEQ come from the germline V gene. The length of the CDR3 is 16 residues.

To note about this clone: Sequence at one end of the junction differs from germline and may be a read error. J is TRBJ2-1 and V is TRBV29-1; 7 nucleotides align to TRBD2. This CDR3 spans 9 amino acids. The germline V gene encodes CDR1 SQVTM and CDR2 ANQGSEA. The CDR3 DNA reads TGCAGCGTTGATAGGGAGGGACTCTTC. This gives the protein CSVDREGLF.

The J gene is TRBJ1-3, the V gene TRBV7-8; possible D gene TRBD1, 5 bases. Per the germline V gene, CDR1 is SGHVS and CDR2 is FQNEAQ. Deletions cut 2 bases from V and 7 bases from J, with 12 bases between. The CDR3 sequence is 14 residues long. The CDR3 DNA follows: TGTGCCAGCAGCTTAATCTCAGGGATGAACACCATATATTTT. Translating gives CASSLISGMNTIYF.

The chain joins TRBV19 to TRBJ1-3; D not resolved. Germline V lookup: CDR1 LNHDA, CDR2 SQIVND (reference sequence). The CDR3 consists of 14 residues. V was cut by 3 bases and J by 0 bases, with 6 bases left in between. The CDR3 loop is CASSILASGNTIYF. For the CDR3, the DNA is TGTGCCAGTAGTATTCTTGCCTCTGGAAACACCATATATTTT.